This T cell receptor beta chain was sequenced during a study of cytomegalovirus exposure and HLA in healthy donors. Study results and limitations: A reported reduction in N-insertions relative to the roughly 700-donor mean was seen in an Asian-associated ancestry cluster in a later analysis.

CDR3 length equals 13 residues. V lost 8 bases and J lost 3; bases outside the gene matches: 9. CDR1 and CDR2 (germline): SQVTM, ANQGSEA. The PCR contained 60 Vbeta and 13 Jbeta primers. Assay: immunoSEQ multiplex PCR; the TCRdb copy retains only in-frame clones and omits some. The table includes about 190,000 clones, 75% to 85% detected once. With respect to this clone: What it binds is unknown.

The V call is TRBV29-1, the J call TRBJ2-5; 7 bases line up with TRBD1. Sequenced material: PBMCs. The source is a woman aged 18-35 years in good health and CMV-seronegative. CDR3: CSTRQGGKETQYF. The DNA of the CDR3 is TGCAGCACCCGACAGGGTGGGAAAGAGACCCAGTACTTC.